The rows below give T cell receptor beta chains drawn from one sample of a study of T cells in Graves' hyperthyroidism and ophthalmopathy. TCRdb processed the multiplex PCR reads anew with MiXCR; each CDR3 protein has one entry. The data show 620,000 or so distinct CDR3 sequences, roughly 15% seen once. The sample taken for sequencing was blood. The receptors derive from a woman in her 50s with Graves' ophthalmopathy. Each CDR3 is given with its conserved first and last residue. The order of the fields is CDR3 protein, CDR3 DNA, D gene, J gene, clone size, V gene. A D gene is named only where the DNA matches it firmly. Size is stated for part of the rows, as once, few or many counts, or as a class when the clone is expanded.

CDR3: CASRSTLQETQYF
DNA: TGTGCCAGTAGGTCTACCCTCCAAGAGACCCAGTACTTC
D: .
J: TRBJ2-5
size: many
V: TRBV19

CDR3: CASSELPGLAGVGRDTQYF
DNA: TGTGCCAGCAGCGAATTACCGGGACTAGCGGGAGTGGGGAGGGATACGCAGTATTTT
D: TRBD2
J: TRBJ2-3
size: .
V: TRBV12-3/TRBV12-4

CDR3: CASSTRTGGAYEQYF
DNA: TGTGCCAGCAGTACCCGGACCGGGGGGGCCTACGAGCAGTACTTC
D: TRBD2
J: TRBJ2-7
size: many
V: TRBV6-1

CDR3: CAISDAGYYEQYF
DNA: TGTGCCATCAGTGATGCTGGGTACTACGAGCAGTACTTC
D: .
J: TRBJ2-7
size: .
V: TRBV10-3

CDR3: CASSLERHRDYGYTF
DNA: TGTGCCAGCAGCTTAGAAAGGCACAGGGACTATGGCTACACCTTC
D: .
J: TRBJ1-2
size: few
V: TRBV7-2

CDR3: CASSLVGLALSTDTQYF
DNA: TGCGCCAGCAGCTTAGTCGGACTAGCGTTAAGCACAGATACGCAGTATTTT
D: TRBD2
J: TRBJ2-3
size: few
V: TRBV5-1

CDR3: CASSIPTSGGIDEQFF
DNA: TGTGCCAGCAGCATACCGACTAGCGGGGGTATCGATGAGCAGTTCTTC
D: TRBD2
J: TRBJ2-1
size: .
V: TRBV5-4

CDR3: CASTIAGLYNEQFF
DNA: TGTGCCAGTACGATTGCGGGACTCTACAATGAGCAGTTCTTC
D: .
J: TRBJ2-1
size: many
V: TRBV19

CDR3: CATSVAGGYNEQFF
DNA: TGTGCCACCAGTGTGGCGGGAGGGTACAATGAGCAGTTCTTC
D: TRBD2
J: TRBJ2-1
size: many
V: TRBV24-1

CDR3: CASSFLGDIQYF
DNA: TGTGCCAGCAGTTTCCTCGGAGACATTCAGTACTTC
D: .
J: TRBJ2-4
size: .
V: TRBV27

CDR3: CSARGTSGVSYEQYF
DNA: TGCAGTGCTAGAGGGACTAGCGGGGTCTCCTACGAGCAGTACTTC
D: TRBD2
J: TRBJ2-7
size: many
V: TRBV20-1

CDR3: CASRNRGAGDTQYF
DNA: TGCGCCAGCAGGAACAGGGGAGCGGGAGATACGCAGTATTTT
D: .
J: TRBJ2-3
size: .
V: TRBV10-2

CDR3: CASSRRSGTGKNIQYF
DNA: TGTGCCAGCAGCCGAAGGTCCGGGACAGGGAAAAACATTCAGTACTTC
D: TRBD1
J: TRBJ2-4
size: many
V: TRBV3-1

CDR3: CASSLGVTSGSVSTDTQYF
DNA: TGTGCCAGCAGCTTAGGCGTGACTAGCGGGTCCGTCAGCACAGATACGCAGTATTTT
D: TRBD2
J: TRBJ2-3
size: many
V: TRBV7-3

CDR3: CASSPPGQRETQYF
DNA: TGTGCCAGCTCACCACCGGGACAGAGAGAGACCCAGTACTTC
D: TRBD1
J: TRBJ2-5
size: many
V: TRBV18

CDR3: CASSIGGALYTEAFF
DNA: TGTGCCAGTAGTATAGGCGGGGCGCTTTACACTGAAGCTTTCTTT
D: .
J: TRBJ1-1
size: few
V: TRBV19

CDR3: CATSGTLYGYTF
DNA: TGTGCCACCAGCGGGACCTTATATGGCTACACCTTC
D: .
J: TRBJ1-2
size: few
V: TRBV15

CDR3: CASSLTSGLGADTQYF
DNA: TGTGCCAGTAGCCTGACTAGCGGCCTGGGGGCAGATACGCAGTATTTT
D: TRBD2
J: TRBJ2-3
size: .
V: TRBV7-9

CDR3: CASWGTSGRLYNEQFF
DNA: TGTGCCAGCTGGGGGACTAGCGGGAGACTCTACAATGAGCAGTTCTTC
D: TRBD2
J: TRBJ2-1
size: .
V: TRBV11-2

CDR3: CASSYGTGGYPGELFF
DNA: TGTGCCAGCAGTTACGGGACAGGGGGCTATCCCGGGGAGCTGTTTTTT
D: TRBD1
J: TRBJ2-2
size: .
V: TRBV6-2/TRBV6-3